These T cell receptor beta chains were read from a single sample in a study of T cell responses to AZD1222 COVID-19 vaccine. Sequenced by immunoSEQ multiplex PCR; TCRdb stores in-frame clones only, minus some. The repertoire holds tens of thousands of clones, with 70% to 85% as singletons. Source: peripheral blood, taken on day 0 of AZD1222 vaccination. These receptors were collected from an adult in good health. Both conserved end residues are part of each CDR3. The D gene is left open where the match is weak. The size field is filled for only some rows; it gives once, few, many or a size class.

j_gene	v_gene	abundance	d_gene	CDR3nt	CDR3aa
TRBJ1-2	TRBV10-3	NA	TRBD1	TGTGCCATCAATAGACAGGGCTATGGCTACACCTTC	CAINRQGYGYTF
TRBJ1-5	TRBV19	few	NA	TGTGCCAGTAGTATTTGGGGTCGCTCCCGAGATCAGCCCCAGCATTTT	CASSIWGRSRDQPQHF
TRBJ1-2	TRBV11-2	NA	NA	TGTGCCAGCGCCCCGGACCCCATGTATGGCTACACCTTC	CASAPDPMYGYTF
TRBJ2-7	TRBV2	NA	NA	TGTGCCAGCAGTGCGGGACCCTACGAGCAGTACTTC	CASSAGPYEQYF
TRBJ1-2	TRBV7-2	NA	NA	TGTGCCAGCAGCTTAGGCCTCCCCCTCGGCGGGGGAAAATATGGCTACACCTTC	CASSLGLPLGGGKYGYTF
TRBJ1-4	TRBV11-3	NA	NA	TGTGCCAGCAGCTTAGACGCGGCAGCCTTTAATGAAAAACTGTTTTTT	CASSLDAAAFNEKLFF
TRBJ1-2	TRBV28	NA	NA	TGTGCCAGCAGTCGTGCCCTCACAGGGAGAGCTGGCTACACCTTC	CASSRALTGRAGYTF
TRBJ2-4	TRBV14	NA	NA	TGTGCCAGCAGCCAAGATTTGAGGAAAGGACCGGGGATTCAGTACTTC	CASSQDLRKGPGIQYF
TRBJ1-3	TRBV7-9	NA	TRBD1	TGTGCCAGCAGCTTAGTGGGATTCGGACAGGCGAACTCTGGAAACACCATATATTTT	CASSLVGFGQANSGNTIYF
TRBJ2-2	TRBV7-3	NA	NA	TGTGCCAGCAGCTTAAATCCGAGAGGAAACACCGGGGAGCTGTTTTTT	CASSLNPRGNTGELFF
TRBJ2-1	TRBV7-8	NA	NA	TGTGCCAGCAGCTTAGGGCAGGGAAGGGGTGAGCAGTTCTTC	CASSLGQGRGEQFF
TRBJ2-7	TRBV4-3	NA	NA	TGCGCCAGCAGCCAGGGTCCTAGCTTCGACGAGCAGTACTTC	CASSQGPSFDEQYF
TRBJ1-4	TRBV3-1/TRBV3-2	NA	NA	TGTGCCAGCAGCCAGGACGGTCGATCCGTCGTGGGTAATGAAAAACTGTTTTTT	CASSQDGRSVVGNEKLFF
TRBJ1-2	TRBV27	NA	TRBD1	TGTGCCAGCAGTTTAATTCCAGGGGGCCATAGGGGAGGCTACACCTTC	CASSLIPGGHRGGYTF
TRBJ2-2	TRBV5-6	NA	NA	TGTGCCAGCAGCGCGGTAACCGGGACGGGGGAAGGCGGGGAGCTGTTTTTT	CASSAVTGTGEGGELFF
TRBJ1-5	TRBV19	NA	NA	TGTGCCAGTAGTATAGACGATCAGCCCCAGCATTTT	CASSIDDQPQHF
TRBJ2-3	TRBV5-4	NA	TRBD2	TGTGCCAGCAGCTTGGTATCTAGCGGGATAGGAGGAGATACGCAGTATTTT	CASSLVSSGIGGDTQYF
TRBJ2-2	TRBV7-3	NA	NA	TGTGCCAGCAGCTTGTTATCACGGGGAGGCGGGGAGCTGTTTTTT	CASSLLSRGGGELFF
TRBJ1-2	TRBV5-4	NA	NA	TGTGCCAGCAGCCCCGGGGCTAACTATGGCTACACCTTC	CASSPGANYGYTF
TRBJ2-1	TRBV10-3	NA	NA	TGTGCCACCACCGGGGACCGTGACAATGAGCAGTTCTTC	CATTGDRDNEQFF
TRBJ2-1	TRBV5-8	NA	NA	TGTGCCAGCAGCTCGGACTCATACAATGAGCAGTTCTTC	CASSSDSYNEQFF
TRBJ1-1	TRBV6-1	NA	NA	TGTGCCAGCAGTGAAGCGAGTTACCTTATAGCGAGGGCTCTGGGCACTGAAGCTTTCTTT	CASSEASYLIARALGTEAFF
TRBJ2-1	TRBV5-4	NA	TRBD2	TGTGCCAGCAGCCACGTAGCGGGGAGCTCCTACAATGAGCAGTTCTTC	CASSHVAGSSYNEQFF
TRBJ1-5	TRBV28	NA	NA	TGTGCCAGCAGTTCAACAGGAGATAGCAATCAGCCCCAGCATTTT	CASSSTGDSNQPQHF
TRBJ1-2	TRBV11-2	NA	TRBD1	TGTGCCAGCAGCTTTCACGGGACAGCAGCTAACTATGGCTACACCTTC	CASSFHGTAANYGYTF
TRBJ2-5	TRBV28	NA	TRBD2	TGTGCCAGCGTACCGGGGGGGCAAGAGACCCAGTACTTC	CASVPGGQETQYF
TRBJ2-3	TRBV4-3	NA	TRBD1	TGCGCCAGCAGCGAAGAGGGACAGAAAACGTATTTT	CASSEEGQKTYF
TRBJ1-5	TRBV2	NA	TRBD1	TGTGCCAGCAGTGGGATCAGGGGGGGAAGGCAGCCCCAGCATTTT	CASSGIRGGRQPQHF
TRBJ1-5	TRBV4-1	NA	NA	TGCGCCAGCAGCCTTCAATGGGTCCTTAGCAATCAGCCCCAGCATTTT	CASSLQWVLSNQPQHF
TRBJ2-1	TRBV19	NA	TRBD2	TGTGCCAGTATCCATAGCGGGGGCCCTATCAATGAGCAGTTCTTC	CASIHSGGPINEQFF
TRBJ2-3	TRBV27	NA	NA	TGTGCCAGCAAAATGGGGGGCACAGATACGCAGTATTTT	CASKMGGTDTQYF
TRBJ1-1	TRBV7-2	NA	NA	TGTGCCAGCAGCCTCACCTTAGTCCTCATGAACACTGAAGCTTTCTTT	CASSLTLVLMNTEAFF
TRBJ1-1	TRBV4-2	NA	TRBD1	TGTGCCAGCAGCCAAGCTGTAGCGGGACAGGGGTCGTCTGAAGCTTTCTTT	CASSQAVAGQGSSEAFF
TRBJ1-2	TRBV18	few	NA	TGTGCCAGCTCACCACGGGAGCAGAGTAGTGGCTACACCTTC	CASSPREQSSGYTF
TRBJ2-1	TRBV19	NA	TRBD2	TGTGCCAGTAGTATAAGGGCGGGAGGTGGCTACAATGAGCAGTTCTTC	CASSIRAGGGYNEQFF
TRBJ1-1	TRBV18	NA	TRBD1	TGTGCCAGCTCACCAATTGACAGGGAAAACACTGAAGCTTTCTTT	CASSPIDRENTEAFF
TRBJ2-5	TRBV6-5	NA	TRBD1	TGTGCCAGCAGTTACTCCCCGACAGGGCCAGAGACCCAGTACTTC	CASSYSPTGPETQYF
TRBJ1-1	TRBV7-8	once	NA	TGTGCCAGCAGCTTAGTCAGCAGGCGGAACACTGAAGCTTTCTTT	CASSLVSRRNTEAFF
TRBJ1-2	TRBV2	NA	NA	TGTGCCAGCAGTGCTCGTGGAAGTTCTTATGGCTACACCTTC	CASSARGSSYGYTF
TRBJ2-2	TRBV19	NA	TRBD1	TGTGCCAGTAGTTCGGGACAGTACACCGGGGAGCTGTTTTTT	CASSSGQYTGELFF
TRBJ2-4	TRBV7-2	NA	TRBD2	TGTGCCAGCAGCTTGGGACTAGCGGGAGCATCCCTGGACAAAAACATTCAGTACTTC	CASSLGLAGASLDKNIQYF
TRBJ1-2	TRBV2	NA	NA	TGTGCCAGCAGTTCAGACTACTATGGCTACACCTTC	CASSSDYYGYTF
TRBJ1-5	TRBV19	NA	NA	TGTGCCAGTAGTTCCGTGGAGGGTGGCAATCAGCCCCAGCATTTT	CASSSVEGGNQPQHF
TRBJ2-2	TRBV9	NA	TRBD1	TGTGCCAGCAGCGTAGTAGGGGGCGGGACCGGGGAGCTGTTTTTT	CASSVVGGGTGELFF
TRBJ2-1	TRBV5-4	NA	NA	TGTGCCAGCAGCTTGGTTGGGCTCAATGAGCAGTTCTTC	CASSLVGLNEQFF